The 25 T cell receptor beta chains reported below all come from one sample, sequenced in a study of cytomegalovirus exposure and HLA in healthy donors (dated by TCRdb to 2015 to 2018). The library came from the immunoSEQ multiplex PCR assay. The multiplex PCR relied on a mix of 60 forward primers for TCR Vbeta segments and 13 reverse primers for TCR Jbeta segments. TCRdb mirrors the immuneACCESS table, restricted to in-frame sequences. Some clones are absent from its copies; in checked studies, under half trace to an unresolved V gene, and the reason for the others is unknown. Per the sample table, the count is roughly 200,000 clones. The ten largest clones represent roughly 1.1% of the sample. Specimen: PBMCs. The receptors stem from a girl aged 2 to 10 in good health and CMV-seropositive.

The V call is TRBV7-2, the J call TRBJ1-3; maybe TRBD1 (6 bases). CDR3 size: 17 residues. With 2 bases removed from V and 4 bases from J, the gap between germline ends came to 18 bases. Per germline, CDR1 SGHTA and CDR2 FQGNSA. This CDR3 is CASSLTPRGRGGNTIYF. CDR3 sequence (DNA): TGTGCCAGCAGCTTAACCCCCCGGGGGCGGGGGGGAAACACCATATATTTT.

V gene TRBV13 combines with J gene TRBJ1-2; D is ambiguous. The CDR3 is made up of 13 amino acids. V was shortened by 6 bases and J by 0 bases, with 8 bases between the two germline ends. Per germline, CDR1 PRHDT and CDR2 FYEKMQ (reference sequence). The CDR3 DNA reads TGTGCCAGCAGTACGACTTCTAACTATGGCTACACCTTC. This translates into CASSTTSNYGYTF.

The rearrangement joins TRBV7-3 to TRBJ1-1; unclear D gene. V was cut by 2 bases and J by 0 bases, with 19 bases left in between. Germline V gene lookup returns CDR1 SGHTA and CDR2 FQGTGA. The CDR3 is 18 amino acids. CDR3 loop: CASSLGSGGWRMNTEAFF. DNA for the CDR3: TGTGCCAGCAGCTTAGGGTCGGGAGGTTGGCGCATGAACACTGAAGCTTTCTTT. The whole variable domain, filled in from reference TRBV7-3 and TRBJ1-1, reads GAGVSQTPSNKVTEKGKYVELRCDPISGHTALYWYRQSLGQGPEFLIYFQGTGAADDSGLPNDRFFAVRPEGSVSTLKIQRTERGDSAVYLCASSLGSGGWRMNTEAFFGQGTRLTVV.

This chain links TRBV10-3 with TRBJ1-3, with 7 bases lining up with TRBD1. Losses at the gene ends were 4 bases for V and 4 bases for J; bases not matched to a gene: 7. The CDR3 runs 15 residues. Germline V CDR1 and CDR2: ENHRY, SYGVKD. CDR3 loop: CAISAATGIGNTIYF. In nucleotides, the CDR3 is TGTGCCATCAGTGCCGCGACAGGGATCGGAAACACCATATATTTT.

This rearrangement joins TRBV11-2 to TRBJ1-4, with TRBD1 matching 8 bases. The trim removed 2 bases at V and 8 bases at J, leaving 7 bases unmatched. Germline V gene sequence: CDR1 SGHAT, CDR2 FQNNGV. The CDR3 contains 15 residues. CDR3 nucleotide sequence: TGTGCCAGCAGCTTACGGCAGGGGGCGCGGGAAAAACTGTTTTTT. Protein product: CASSLRQGAREKLFF.

The V and J genes are TRBV27 and TRBJ1-2, with D uncertain. Germline V CDR1 and CDR2: MNHEY, SMNVEV (reference sequence). CDR3 length: 13 amino acids. Trimming shortened V by 8 bases and J by 8 bases, and 18 bases separated the two germline ends. CDR3 sequence (DNA): TGTGCCAGCGGGCCGGGGATTTCTCAAGGCTACACCTTC. It is translated as CASGPGISQGYTF.

This chain joins TRBV7-2 and TRBJ2-7; a possible D gene is TRBD1 (5 bases). This CDR3 comprises 15 residues. The germline gives CDR1 SGHTA, CDR2 FQGNSA. The V end lost 5 bases, the J end lost 4 bases, and 18 bases lay between the germline ends. CDR3: CASSPRESQHYEQYF. The CDR3 coding sequence is TGTGCCAGCAGCCCCAGGGAAAGCCAGCATTACGAGCAGTACTTC.

V gene TRBV5-1 combines with J gene TRBJ2-1; D may be TRBD2 (5 bases). This CDR3 has 16 residues. V dropped 4 bases and J dropped 4 bases, with 18 bases sitting between them. The germline V gene encodes CDR1 SGHRS and CDR2 YFSETQ. CDR3: CASSLTGDIGYNEQFF. CDR3 DNA: TGCGCCAGCAGCCTAACCGGGGATATCGGATACAATGAGCAGTTCTTC.

V is TRBV19 and J is TRBJ1-2; 8 nucleotides match TRBD1. Germline V gene lookup returns CDR1 LNHDA and CDR2 SQIVND (reference sequence). J gave up 4 bases and V 1 base, and 14 bases lay outside the gene matches. The CDR3 is 18 residues long. The CDR3 here is CASSIVGPQGASSYGYTF. Here the CDR3 DNA reads TGTGCCAGTAGTATAGTCGGACCGCAGGGGGCGTCCTCCTATGGCTACACCTTC.

With regard to this clone: One junction end does not reproduce the germline sequence, and a read error may be involved. Other DNA sequences within the sample encode an identical CDR3. The rearrangement uses TRBV7-9 and TRBJ1-3; D is unresolved. The CDR3 is 15 amino acids. CDR1 SEHNR and CDR2 FQNEAQ come from the germline V gene (reference sequence). CDR3 DNA sequence: TGTGCCAGTAGCTTAGAGACCGGGGTTGGAAACACCATATATTTT. It translates to CASSLETGVGNTIYF.

This chain joins TRBV28 and TRBJ2-3; TRBD1 might be the D (6 bases). V was trimmed by 5 bases and J by 4 bases, leaving 16 bases between them. This CDR3 is 15 amino acids long. Germline V CDR1 and CDR2: MDHEN, SYDVKM. In DNA form, the CDR3 reads TGTGCCAGCAGTCTACCACAGGGTTTTGCAGATACGCAGTATTTT. The encoded protein is CASSLPQGFADTQYF.

V gene TRBV6-1 combines with J gene TRBJ2-7; D not resolved. CDR3 length equals 15 residues. Between the trimmed V and J ends, which lost 7 bases and 3 bases, there was a span of 19 bases. Germline V gives CDR1 MNHNS, CDR2 SASEGT. The CDR3 protein is CASTTPAAGIYEQYF. The CDR3 DNA reads TGTGCCAGCACAACCCCGGCGGCCGGAATCTACGAGCAGTACTTC.

The chain has TRBV18 and TRBJ1-2, with 10 bases fitting TRBD1. This CDR3 region has 16 residues. Germline CDR1 KGHSH, CDR2 LQKENI. V was clipped by 3 bases and J by 3 bases; unmatched bases: 7. In DNA form, the CDR3 reads TGTGCCAGCTCACCGCTATTGGGACAGGGGCACTATGGCTACACCTTC. Translation: CASSPLLGQGHYGYTF.

This chain uses TRBV6-1 with TRBJ1-2; D call uncertain. Trimming removed 10 bases at V and 5 bases at J, with 11 bases between. The germline V gene has CDR1 MNHNS and CDR2 SASEGT. CDR3 length: 11 amino acids. The CDR3 is CAISALYGYTF. The CDR3 coding sequence is TGTGCCATTAGTGCTCTTTATGGCTACACCTTC.

The chain employs TRBV19 and TRBJ1-2, with D possibly matching TRBD1 (6 bases). The CDR3 is made up of 13 amino acids. Between the trimmed V and J ends, which lost 5 bases and 8 bases, there was a span of 15 bases. Germline V gives CDR1 LNHDA, CDR2 SQIVND (reference sequence). This CDR3 reads CASSPDRREGYTF. For the CDR3, the DNA is TGTGCCAGTAGTCCGGACAGACGAGAGGGCTACACCTTC.

The J gene is TRBJ2-1, the V gene TRBV15; D remains unclear. Per germline, CDR1 LNHNV and CDR2 YYDKDF (reference sequence). This CDR3 contains 14 residues. V gave up 0 bases and J gave up 5 bases, with 8 bases separating them. The CDR3 DNA sequence: TGTGCCACCAGCAGAGATCTCGGTGACAATGAGCAGTTCTTC. Translated: CATSRDLGDNEQFF.

As to this clone: Other DNA sequences in the same sample also yield this CDR3. CDR3: CASSFDRPSGNTIYF. The CDR3 bases are TGTGCCAGCAGTTTTGACAGACCCTCTGGAAACACCATATATTTT. The V call is TRBV28, the J call TRBJ1-3; a possible D gene is TRBD1 (5 bases). Trimming shortened V by 3 bases and J by 0 bases, and 9 bases separated the two germline ends. CDR1 and CDR2 (germline): MDHEN, SYDVKM. The CDR3 length is 15 residues.

The chain recombines TRBV5-1 with TRBJ1-4, with D possibly matching TRBD1 (6 bases). The V gene's germline CDR1 is SGHRS and CDR2 YFSETQ. This CDR3 has 14 residues. The V gene lost 2 bases and the J gene lost 3 bases, with 8 bases spanning the gap. The CDR3 sequence is CASSFRGANEKLFF. The CDR3 nucleotides read TGCGCCAGCAGCTTCAGGGGCGCTAATGAAAAACTGTTTTTT. The whole variable domain, filled in from reference TRBV5-1 and TRBJ1-4, reads KAGVTQTPRYLIKTRGQQVTLSCSPISGHRSVSWYQQTPGQGLQFLFEYFSETQRNKGNFPGRFSGRQFSNSRSEMNVSTLELGDSALYLCASSFRGANEKLFFGSGTQLSVL.

V gene TRBV23-1 combines with J gene TRBJ1-2; tentatively, D is TRBD1 (5 bases). TRBV23-1 is placed among ORFs of uncertain function. The CDR3 has 11 amino acids. With 11 bases removed from V and 8 bases from J, the gap between germline ends came to 15 bases. CDR3 in amino acids: CALQGPGGYTF. The CDR3 coding sequence is TGCGCCCTCCAGGGCCCTGGAGGCTACACCTTC.

The chain links TRBV4-2 to TRBJ2-1, with 11 bases fitting TRBD2. V gave up 0 bases and J gave up 3 bases; unmatched junction bases: 4. Germline-derived CDR1 and CDR2 are LGHNA and YNFKEQ. This CDR3 region has 17 residues. As DNA, the CDR3 is TGTGCCAGCAGCCAAGAAATAGCGGGAGGGGGCTACAATGAGCAGTTCTTC. This gives the protein CASSQEIAGGGYNEQFF.

The chain employs TRBV5-5 and TRBJ1-1; maybe TRBD1 (6 bases). V was pared by 4 bases and J by 3 bases, with 16 bases between. This CDR3 comprises 15 residues. The germline V gene has CDR1 SGHKS and CDR2 YYEKEE (reference sequence). The CDR3 loop is CASSPQGPSYTEAFF. In DNA, the CDR3 is TGTGCCAGCAGCCCTCAGGGGCCTTCTTACACTGAAGCTTTCTTT.

J is TRBJ1-1 and V is TRBV6-1; TRBD1 is a possible D gene (5 bases). The germline V and J ends were trimmed by 7 bases and 5 bases, with 14 bases remaining between them. Germline V lookup: CDR1 MNHNS, CDR2 SASEGT. The CDR3 consists of 13 residues. The CDR3 loop is CASIGQGRTEAFF. The CDR3, as DNA: TGTGCCAGCATTGGGCAGGGAAGGACTGAAGCTTTCTTT.

The chain uses TRBV19 and TRBJ1-5; D unresolved. The V gene lost 4 bases and the J gene lost 2 bases, with 9 bases spanning the gap. Germline CDR1 is LNHDA and CDR2 is SQIVND (reference sequence). CDR3 length: 14 residues. CDR3 amino acids: CASSKTGGNQPQHF. The CDR3 DNA reads as TGTGCCAGTAGTAAAACCGGAGGCAATCAGCCCCAGCATTTT.

The chain combines TRBV29-1 with TRBJ2-2, with 9 bases fitting TRBD1. The J segment lost 3 bases and the V segment lost 7 bases, leaving 12 bases of the junction unmatched. Germline assignment: CDR1 SQVTM and CDR2 ANQGSEA. The CDR3 is 16 residues long. CDR3 amino acids: CSARFGDRVYTGELFF. CDR3 bases: TGCAGCGCCCGTTTCGGGGACAGGGTTTACACCGGGGAGCTGTTTTTT.

The rearrangement uses TRBV14 and TRBJ2-1; D possibly corresponds to TRBD2 (5 bases). Per germline, CDR1 SGHDN and CDR2 FVKESK. The V gene lost 4 bases and the J gene lost 4 bases, with 20 bases spanning the gap. CDR3 length: 17 amino acids. The DNA for the CDR3 is TGTGCCAGCAGCCCCCTGACACCTACCCGGAGGTACAATGAGCAGTTCTTC. This sequence encodes CASSPLTPTRRYNEQFF.